This TCR beta chain was sequenced in a study of blood T cell repertoires in COVID-19. Study-wide background: Samples came from the United States, Italy and Spain, spanning acute and convalescent COVID-19. Sample material is recorded as cDNA or gDNA derived from T cells, B-cell-depleted T cells, or PBMCs.

Sequenced by immunoSEQ multiplex PCR; TCRdb stores in-frame clones only, minus some. Among roughly 42,000 clones listed, around 77% were seen once. V was cut by 4 bases and J by 0 bases, with 15 bases left in between. This CDR3 contains 16 residues. The germline CDR1 and CDR2 sequences are SGHNT and YYREEE (reference sequence). The clonotype was recovered from a woman of 80 years or more with acute or convalescent COVID-19. This chain joins TRBV5-4 and TRBJ2-3, with D possibly being TRBD2 (6 bases). Sequencing input: peripheral blood. For the CDR3, the DNA is TGTGCCAGCAGCCAAGGGACTGACTCTAGCACAGATACGCAGTATTTT. It codes for CASSQGTDSSTDTQYF.